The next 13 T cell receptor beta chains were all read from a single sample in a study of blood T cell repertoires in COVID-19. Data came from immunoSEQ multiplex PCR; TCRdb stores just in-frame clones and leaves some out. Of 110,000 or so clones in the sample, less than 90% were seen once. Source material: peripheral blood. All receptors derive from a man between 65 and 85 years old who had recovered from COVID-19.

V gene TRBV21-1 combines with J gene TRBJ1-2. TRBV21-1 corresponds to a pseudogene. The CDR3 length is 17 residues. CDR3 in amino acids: CASSKGVVRVPNYGYTF. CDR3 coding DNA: TGTGCCAGCAGCAAAGGGGTAGTCCGGGTCCCTAACTATGGCTACACCTTC.

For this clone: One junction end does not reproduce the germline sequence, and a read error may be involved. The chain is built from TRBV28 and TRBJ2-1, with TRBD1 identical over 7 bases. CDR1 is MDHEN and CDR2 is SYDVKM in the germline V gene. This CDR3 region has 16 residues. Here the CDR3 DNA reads TGTGCCAGCAGTCCCCAATCGGGACAGACCTACAATGGGCAGTTCTTC. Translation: CASSPQSGQTYNGQFF.

The CDR3 here is CASSIYPTSGAEQFF. CDR3 DNA: TGTGCCAGCAGCATCTATCCAACTAGCGGGGCTGAGCAGTTCTTC. The chain is built from TRBV7-2 and TRBJ2-1, with 10 nucleotides matching TRBD2. CDR1 is SGHTA, CDR2 FQGNSA, per germline. The trim removed 5 bases at V and 9 bases at J, leaving 10 bases unmatched. This CDR3 contains 15 residues.

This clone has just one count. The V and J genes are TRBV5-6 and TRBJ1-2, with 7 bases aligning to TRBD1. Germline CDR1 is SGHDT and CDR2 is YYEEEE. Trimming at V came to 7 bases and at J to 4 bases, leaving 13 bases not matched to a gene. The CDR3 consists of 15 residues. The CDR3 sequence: CASGLSGAGGYGYTF. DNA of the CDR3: TGTGCCAGCGGATTATCCGGGGCAGGGGGCTATGGCTACACCTTC.

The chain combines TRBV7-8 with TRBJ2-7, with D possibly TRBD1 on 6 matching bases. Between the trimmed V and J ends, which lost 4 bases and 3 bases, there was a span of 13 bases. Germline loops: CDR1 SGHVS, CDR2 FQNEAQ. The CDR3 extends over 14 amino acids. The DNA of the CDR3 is TGTGCCAGCAGCTACCGGGACACTTTCTACGAGCAGTACTTC. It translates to CASSYRDTFYEQYF. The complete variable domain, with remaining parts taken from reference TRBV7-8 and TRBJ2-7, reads GAGVSQSPRYKVAKRGQDVALRCDPISGHVSLFWYQQALGQGPEFLTYFQNEAQLDKSGLPSDRFFAERPEGSVSTLKIQRTQQEDSAVYLCASSYRDTFYEQYFGPGTRLTVT.

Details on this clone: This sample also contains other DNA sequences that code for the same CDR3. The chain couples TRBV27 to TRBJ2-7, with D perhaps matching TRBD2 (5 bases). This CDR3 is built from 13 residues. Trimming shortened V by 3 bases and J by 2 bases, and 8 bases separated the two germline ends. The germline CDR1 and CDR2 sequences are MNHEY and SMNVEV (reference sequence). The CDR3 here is CASSFSGAYEQYF. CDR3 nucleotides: TGTGCCAGCAGTTTTTCCGGGGCCTACGAGCAGTACTTC.

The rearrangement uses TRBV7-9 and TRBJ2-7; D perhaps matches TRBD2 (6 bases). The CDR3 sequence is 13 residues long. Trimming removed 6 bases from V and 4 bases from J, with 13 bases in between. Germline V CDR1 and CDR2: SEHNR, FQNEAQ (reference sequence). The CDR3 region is CASSRGEAYEQYF. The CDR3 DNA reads TGTGCCAGCAGTCGAGGGGAGGCGTACGAGCAGTACTTC.

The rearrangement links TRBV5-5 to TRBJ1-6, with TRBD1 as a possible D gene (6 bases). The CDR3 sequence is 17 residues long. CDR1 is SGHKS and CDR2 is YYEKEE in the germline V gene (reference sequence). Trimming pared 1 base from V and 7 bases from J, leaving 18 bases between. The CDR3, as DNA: TGTGCCAGCAGCTTGACCCCCGCACAGGGACGGAATTCACCCCTCCACTTT. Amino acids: CASSLTPAQGRNSPLHF.

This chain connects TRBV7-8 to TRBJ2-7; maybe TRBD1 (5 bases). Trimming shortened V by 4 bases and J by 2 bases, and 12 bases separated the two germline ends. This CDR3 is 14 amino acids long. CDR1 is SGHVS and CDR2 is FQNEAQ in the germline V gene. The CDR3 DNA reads TGTGCCAGCAGCTCAAGGACAAGCACCTACGAGCAGTACTTC. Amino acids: CASSSRTSTYEQYF.

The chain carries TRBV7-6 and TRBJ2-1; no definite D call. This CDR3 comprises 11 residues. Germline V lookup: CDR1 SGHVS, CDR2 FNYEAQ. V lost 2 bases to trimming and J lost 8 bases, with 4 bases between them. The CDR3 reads CASSLLDEQFF. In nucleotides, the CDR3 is TGTGCCAGCAGCTTATTAGATGAGCAGTTCTTC.

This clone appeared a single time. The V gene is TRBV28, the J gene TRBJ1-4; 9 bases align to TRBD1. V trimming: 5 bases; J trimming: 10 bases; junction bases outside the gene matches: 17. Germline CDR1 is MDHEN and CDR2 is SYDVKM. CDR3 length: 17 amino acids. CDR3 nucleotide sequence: TGTGCCAGCAGTCCGCATCGGACAGGGGTCCCTATCGGAAAACTGTTTTTT. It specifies CASSPHRTGVPIGKLFF.

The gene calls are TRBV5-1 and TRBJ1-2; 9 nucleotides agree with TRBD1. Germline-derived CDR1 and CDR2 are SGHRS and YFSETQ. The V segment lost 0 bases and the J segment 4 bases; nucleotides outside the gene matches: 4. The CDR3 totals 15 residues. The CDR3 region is CASSLDGTGPYGYTF. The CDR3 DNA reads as TGCGCCAGCAGCTTGGACGGGACAGGGCCCTATGGCTACACCTTC.

CDR3 protein: CASSQRPTGAKETQYF. CDR3 nucleotide sequence: TGTGCCAGCAGCCAACGCCCCACCGGAGCTAAAGAGACCCAGTACTTC. The V and J genes are TRBV3-1 (or the pseudogene TRBV3-2) and TRBJ2-5; the D is unclear. Trimming took off 2 bases at V and 3 bases at J, with 16 bases between the two ends. The CDR3 consists of 16 residues. Germline CDR1 LGHDT, CDR2 YNNKEL (reference sequence).